Listed below are T cell receptor beta chains from one sample, sequenced in a study of regulatory T cells in long-lasting Graves disease. One entry per CDR3 protein results from TCRdb running MiXCR on the multiplex PCR reads. This table has 350,000 to 550,000 distinct CDR3 sequences, roughly 15% appearing once. In addition, the sample was reused for a study of T cells in Graves' hyperthyroidism and ophthalmopathy.

The starting material was peripheral blood mononuclear cells (PBMCs), obtained at new diagnosis, from a patient treated with antithyroid drugs. These receptors all come from a woman aged 50 to 65 with Graves disease. Each CDR3 is given with its conserved first and last residue. D genes are given only for firm matches. Clone size is given for some rows only: seen once, a few or many times, or a class if the clone is expanded.

J | D | size | V | CDR3 | DNA
TRBJ2-5 | NA | many | TRBV3-1 | CASSQGTLQETQYF | TGTGCCAGCAGCCAAGGGACTCTCCAAGAGACCCAGTACTTC
TRBJ2-7 | TRBD2 | many | TRBV6-5 | CASSSGPQGSGRYEQYF | TGTGCCAGCAGTTCCGGGCCCCAGGGCAGCGGGAGGTACGAGCAGTACTTC
TRBJ2-3 | NA | many | TRBV3-1 | CASSQEPWQVLTDTQYF | TGTGCCAGCAGCCAAGAACCTTGGCAGGTCCTCACAGATACGCAGTATTTT
TRBJ2-7 | TRBD1 | many | TRBV7-9 | CASSLPRTGSHNEQYF | TGTGCCAGCAGCTTACCCCGGACAGGGAGTCATAACGAGCAGTACTTC
TRBJ1-2 | TRBD1 | NA | TRBV29-1 | CSVGTGQDYGYTF | TGCAGCGTAGGTACGGGACAGGACTATGGCTACACCTTC
TRBJ1-6 | NA | many | TRBV12-3/TRBV12-4 | CASSPHGGNNSPLHF | TGTGCCAGCAGTCCACACGGGGGCAATAATTCACCCCTCCACTTT
TRBJ2-1 | TRBD2 | NA | TRBV4-1 | CASSRVFGGSGNNEQFF | TGCGCCAGCAGCCGAGTATTCGGCGGGAGCGGCAACAATGAGCAGTTCTTC
TRBJ2-7 | TRBD1 | few | TRBV2 | CASSARDRLFDEQYF | TGTGCCAGCAGTGCCCGGGACAGACTTTTCGACGAGCAGTACTTC
TRBJ2-7 | NA | many | TRBV7-6 | CASSLGPGDGAYEQYF | TGTGCCAGCAGCTTAGGTCCGGGGGACGGAGCCTACGAGCAGTACTTC
TRBJ1-5 | NA | many | TRBV7-9 | CASSSDTHSNQPQHF | TGTGCCAGCAGCTCGGACACCCATAGCAATCAGCCCCAGCATTTT
TRBJ2-5 | TRBD1 | few | TRBV19 | CASSISGTGGETQYF | TGTGCCAGTAGTATAAGTGGTACAGGGGGAGAGACCCAGTACTTC
TRBJ1-5 | TRBD1 | many | TRBV12-3/TRBV12-4 | CASLQGVSNQPQHF | TGTGCCAGCCTTCAGGGGGTTAGCAATCAGCCCCAGCATTTT
TRBJ2-7 | NA | many | TRBV12-3/TRBV12-4 | CASRARADEQYF | TGTGCCAGCAGGGCCAGGGCGGACGAGCAGTACTTC
TRBJ2-1 | NA | few | TRBV12-3/TRBV12-4 | CASSPSGDNEQFF | TGTGCCAGCAGCCCCTCGGGAGACAATGAGCAGTTCTTC
TRBJ2-5 | TRBD2 | few | TRBV11-2 | CASSSGLAQQETQYF | TGTGCCAGCAGCTCGGGACTAGCGCAACAAGAGACCCAGTACTTC
TRBJ2-5 | TRBD2 | many | TRBV12-3/TRBV12-4 | CASRTSGETQYF | TGTGCCAGCAGAACTAGCGGGGAGACCCAGTACTTC
TRBJ2-5 | NA | many | TRBV28 | CASSPTGRETQYF | TGTGCCAGCAGCCCGACAGGTCGAGAGACCCAGTACTTC
TRBJ2-7 | NA | many | TRBV9 | CASSVDPSSYEQYF | TGTGCCAGCAGCGTCGACCCCAGCTCCTACGAGCAGTACTTC
TRBJ1-1 | NA | few | TRBV29-1 | CSVEAQGLTEAFF | TGCAGCGTTGAAGCACAGGGTCTTACTGAAGCTTTCTTT
TRBJ1-1 | NA | many | TRBV3-1 | CASSQDRRAAGHEAFF | TGTGCCAGCAGCCAAGATAGGAGAGCGGCAGGACATGAAGCTTTCTTT
TRBJ1-1 | NA | many | TRBV19 | CASSLARTPNTEAFF | TGTGCCAGTAGCCTCGCCCGGACACCTAACACTGAAGCTTTCTTT
TRBJ2-7 | NA | few | TRBV27 | CASSPTEGTYEQYF | TGTGCCAGCAGTCCCACGGAAGGGACCTACGAGCAGTACTTC
TRBJ2-3 | NA | many | TRBV5-1 | CASSLADGPGGTQYF | TGCGCCAGCAGCTTGGCGGACGGGCCTGGGGGTACGCAGTATTTT
TRBJ1-4 | NA | few | TRBV14 | CASSQDFTARGKLFF | TGTGCCAGCAGCCAAGATTTTACGGCCAGGGGAAAACTGTTTTTT
TRBJ2-3 | NA | many | TRBV30 | CAWNLGGTDTQYF | TGTGCCTGGAACCTAGGAGGCACAGATACGCAGTATTTT
TRBJ2-3 | NA | few | TRBV24-1 | CATSDLQDYRGTDTQYF | TGTGCCACCAGTGATTTACAGGACTATAGAGGAACAGATACGCAGTATTTT
TRBJ2-1 | TRBD2 | NA | TRBV7-8 | CASSLGGTSGEQFF | TGTGCCAGCAGCTTAGGGGGGACTAGCGGAGAGCAGTTCTTC
TRBJ2-1 | NA | few | TRBV7-2 | CASSSGFRNSYNEQFF | TGTGCCAGCAGCTCAGGGTTCAGAAACTCCTACAATGAGCAGTTCTTC
TRBJ2-2 | TRBD1 | NA | TRBV28 | CASAYEGQAYTGELFF | TGTGCCAGCGCCTATGAGGGACAGGCTTACACCGGGGAGCTGTTTTTT
TRBJ2-1 | TRBD2 | many | TRBV7-3 | CASGPGGGYNEQFF | TGTGCCAGCGGACCGGGAGGCGGCTACAATGAGCAGTTCTTC
TRBJ2-1 | TRBD2 | few | TRBV5-1 | CASSYWTSGRSNEQFF | TGCGCCAGCTCCTACTGGACTAGCGGGAGGAGTAATGAGCAGTTCTTC
TRBJ2-7 | TRBD1 | NA | TRBV29-1 | CSAIQGYEQYF | TGCAGCGCTATACAGGGGTACGAGCAGTACTTC
TRBJ2-5 | NA | NA | TRBV5-1 | CASSLVRDWETQYF | TGCGCCAGCAGCTTGGTTCGGGATTGGGAGACCCAGTACTTC
TRBJ2-7 | NA | once | TRBV18 | CASSHQGYTGKTNHEQYF | TGTGCCAGCTCACATCAGGGGTACACAGGAAAAACCAACCACGAGCAGTACTTC
TRBJ2-1 | TRBD2 | many | TRBV11-1 | CASSLEGLADNEQFF | TGTGCCAGCAGCTTAGAGGGACTAGCGGACAATGAGCAGTTCTTC
TRBJ2-7 | NA | NA | TRBV5-5 | CASSLVATDSYEQYF | TGTGCCAGCAGCCTTGTGGCGACCGACTCCTACGAGCAGTACTTC
TRBJ2-2 | NA | many | TRBV6-5 | CASSYGGAGELFF | TGTGCCAGCAGTTACGGGGGCGCCGGGGAGCTGTTTTTT
TRBJ2-1 | NA | many | TRBV3-1 | CASSQDYEDDEQFF | TGTGCCAGCAGCCAAGATTATGAGGACGATGAGCAGTTCTTC
TRBJ1-3 | NA | few | TRBV6-1 | CASKYGNTIYF | TGTGCCAGCAAGTATGGAAACACCATATATTTT
TRBJ1-3 | NA | many | TRBV28 | CASSFSGLPFSGNTIYF | TGTGCCAGCAGTTTCTCGGGACTCCCCTTCTCTGGAAACACCATATATTTT
TRBJ2-4 | TRBD2 | many | TRBV6-2/TRBV6-3 | CASSYSFRTSGNIQYF | TGTGCCAGCAGTTACTCTTTCCGGACTAGCGGTAACATTCAGTACTTC
TRBJ2-3 | TRBD1 | few | TRBV7-9 | CASSFEPGQGTSTDTQYF | TGTGCCAGCAGCTTCGAACCGGGACAGGGAACTAGCACAGATACGCAGTATTTT
TRBJ2-6 | TRBD2 | many | TRBV6-5 | CASSYTRGLAGISGANVLTF | TGTGCCAGCAGTTACACGCGGGGACTAGCGGGAATCTCTGGGGCCAACGTCCTGACTTTC
TRBJ2-6 | NA | NA | TRBV9 | CASSSLSGANVLTF | TGTGCCAGCAGCAGCCTATCTGGGGCCAACGTCCTGACTTTC
TRBJ2-7 | TRBD2 | NA | TRBV29-1 | CSVDGLAGPSQEYEQYF | TGCAGCGTTGATGGACTAGCGGGACCTTCCCAAGAATACGAGCAGTACTTC
TRBJ2-7 | TRBD2 | many | TRBV20-1 | CSARVDSGRNPSSYEQYF | TGCAGTGCTAGAGTAGACAGCGGGAGGAATCCCAGCTCCTACGAGCAGTACTTC
TRBJ2-5 | NA | many | TRBV12-3/TRBV12-4 | CASSLNRVYETQYF | TGTGCCAGCAGTTTGAACAGGGTATACGAGACCCAGTACTTC
TRBJ2-3 | TRBD2 | few | TRBV7-6 | CASSSWRTSGPQADTQYF | TGTGCCAGCAGCTCCTGGAGGACTAGCGGTCCCCAGGCAGATACGCAGTATTTT
TRBJ1-1 | TRBD1 | NA | TRBV29-1 | CSVEGQGKREAFF | TGCAGCGTTGAGGGACAGGGGAAAAGAGAAGCTTTCTTT